This T cell receptor beta chain originates from a study of T cell responses to AZD1222 COVID-19 vaccine. Profiled with immunoSEQ multiplex PCR; TCRdb holds only in-frame clones, not every one. The sample records more than 100,000 clones, about 90% being singletons. This clonotype was sampled from an adult in good health. The sequencing here drew on peripheral blood, taken on day 0 of AZD1222 vaccination.

The CDR3 DNA reads TGTGCCAGCACCTCTGGTGGCGCTGGGGCCAACGTCCTGACTTTC. This codes for CASTSGGAGANVLTF. This chain connects TRBV9 to TRBJ2-6; D is unresolved. V lost 6 bases and J lost 2, with 12 bases in between. CDR1 and CDR2 from the germline V gene are SGDLS and YYNGEE. The CDR3 loop spans 15 amino acids.